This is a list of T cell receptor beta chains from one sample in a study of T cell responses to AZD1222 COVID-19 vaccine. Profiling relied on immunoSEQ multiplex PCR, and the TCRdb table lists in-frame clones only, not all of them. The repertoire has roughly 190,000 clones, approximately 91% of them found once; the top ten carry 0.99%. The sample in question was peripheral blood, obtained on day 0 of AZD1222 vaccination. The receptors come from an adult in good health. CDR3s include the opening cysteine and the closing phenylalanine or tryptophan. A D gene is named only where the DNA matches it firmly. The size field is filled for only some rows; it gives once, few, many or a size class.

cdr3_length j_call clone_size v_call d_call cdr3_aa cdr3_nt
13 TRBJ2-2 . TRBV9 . CASSSDGTGELFF TGTGCCAGCAGCTCGGACGGCACCGGGGAGCTGTTTTTT
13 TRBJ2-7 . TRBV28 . CASRTTGLYEQYF TGTGCCAGCAGAACCACAGGGCTATACGAGCAGTACTTC
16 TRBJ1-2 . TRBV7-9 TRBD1 CASSPGTGEVGYGYTF TGTGCCAGCAGCCCAGGAACAGGGGAGGTCGGCTATGGCTACACCTTC
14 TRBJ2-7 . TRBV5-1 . CASSITLETYEQYF TGCGCCAGCAGTATAACGTTAGAAACCTACGAGCAGTACTTC
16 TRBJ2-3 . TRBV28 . CASSSRAGSNTDTQYF TGTGCCAGCAGTTCACGGGCGGGATCAAACACAGATACGCAGTATTTT
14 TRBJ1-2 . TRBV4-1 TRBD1 CASSLQGGNYGYTF TGCGCCAGCAGCCTACAGGGGGGTAACTATGGCTACACCTTC
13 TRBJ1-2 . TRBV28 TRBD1 CAGGQGEFYGYTF TGTGCCGGCGGACAGGGCGAATTCTATGGCTACACCTTC
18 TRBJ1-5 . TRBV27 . CASSSDGPHRVSNQPQHF TGTGCCAGCAGTTCGGACGGGCCCCACCGCGTTAGCAATCAGCCCCAGCATTTT
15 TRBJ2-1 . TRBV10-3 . CAISAGGITYNEQFF TGTGCCATCAGTGCTGGCGGGATTACTTACAATGAGCAGTTCTTC
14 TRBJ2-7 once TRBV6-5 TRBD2 CASRPGTSFYEQYF TGTGCCAGCAGGCCCGGGACTAGCTTTTACGAGCAGTACTTC
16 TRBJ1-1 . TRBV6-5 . CASSYSRLQGHTEAFF TGTGCCAGCAGTTACTCGAGGCTTCAGGGGCACACTGAAGCTTTCTTT
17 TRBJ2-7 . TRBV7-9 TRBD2 CASSFGGLAGVDHEQYF TGTGCCAGCAGCTTCGGGGGACTAGCGGGAGTCGACCACGAGCAGTACTTC
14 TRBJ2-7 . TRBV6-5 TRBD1 CASSRTGSSYEQYF TGTGCCAGCAGTCGGACAGGGAGCTCCTACGAGCAGTACTTC
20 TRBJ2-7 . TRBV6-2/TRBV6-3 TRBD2 CASSSQKTSGGLPLRYEQYF TGTGCCAGCAGTTCCCAAAAGACTAGCGGGGGTCTCCCCTTGCGGTACGAGCAGTACTTC
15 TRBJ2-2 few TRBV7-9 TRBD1 CASSPGQGDTGELFF TGTGCCAGCAGCCCGGGACAGGGCGACACCGGGGAGCTGTTTTTT
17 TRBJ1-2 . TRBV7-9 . CASSFPSRSPRNYGYTF TGTGCCAGCAGCTTCCCCTCCAGGTCCCCAAGAAACTATGGCTACACCTTC
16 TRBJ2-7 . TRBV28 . CASSLFARNISYEQYF TGTGCCAGCAGTTTATTTGCCAGGAACATTTCCTACGAGCAGTACTTC
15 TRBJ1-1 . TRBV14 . CASSQELSGNTEAFF TGTGCCAGCAGCCAAGAACTTTCAGGTAACACTGAAGCTTTCTTT
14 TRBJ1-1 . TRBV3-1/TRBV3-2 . CASSRTSGDTEAFF TGTGCCAGCAGCCGTACTTCGGGGGACACTGAAGCTTTCTTT
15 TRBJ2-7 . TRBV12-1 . CASSLTDRGSYEQYF TGTGCCAGCAGCCTCACGGACAGGGGCTCCTACGAGCAGTACTTC
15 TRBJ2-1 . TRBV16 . CASTIPGTTYNEQFF TGTGCCAGCACAATCCCCGGGACAACCTACAATGAGCAGTTCTTC
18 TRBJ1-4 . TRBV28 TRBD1 CASSLGGRGIATNEKLFF TGTGCCAGCAGCCTAGGGGGCCGAGGAATTGCAACTAATGAAAAACTGTTTTTT
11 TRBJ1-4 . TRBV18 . CASSLQEKLFF TGTGCCAGCTCACTGCAGGAAAAACTGTTTTTT
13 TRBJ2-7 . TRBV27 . CASSRGAEYEQYF TGTGCCAGCAGTCGGGGGGCCGAATACGAGCAGTACTTC
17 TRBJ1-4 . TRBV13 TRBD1 CASSFRGGAAGGEKLFF TGTGCCAGCAGCTTCCGAGGGGGCGCGGCAGGGGGTGAAAAACTGTTTTTT
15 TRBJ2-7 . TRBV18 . CASSADSQISYEQYF TGTGCCAGCTCAGCGGACAGCCAAATTTCCTACGAGCAGTACTTC
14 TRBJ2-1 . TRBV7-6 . CASSSLPLDNEQFF TGTGCCAGCAGCTCTCTTCCCCTGGACAATGAGCAGTTCTTC
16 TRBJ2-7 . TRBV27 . CASSLSSGTVSYEQYF TGTGCCAGCAGCCTATCGAGCGGGACAGTCTCCTACGAGCAGTACTTC
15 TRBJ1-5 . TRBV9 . CASSVGGYSNQPQHF TGTGCCAGCAGCGTAGGAGGCTACAGCAATCAGCCCCAGCATTTT
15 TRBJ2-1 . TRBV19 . CASSIRLQGRNEQFF TGTGCCAGTAGTATACGGTTACAGGGTAGGAATGAGCAGTTCTTC
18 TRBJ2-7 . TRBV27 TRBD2 CASKMQGLAGGPSYEQYF TGTGCCAGCAAGATGCAGGGACTAGCGGGAGGCCCATCCTACGAGCAGTACTTC
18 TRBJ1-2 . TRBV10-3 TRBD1 CAISEISGQHPSNYGYTF TGTGCCATCAGTGAAATATCGGGACAGCACCCTTCTAACTATGGCTACACCTTC
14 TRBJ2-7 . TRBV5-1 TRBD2 CASTLAGGVYEQYF TGCGCCAGCACCCTAGCGGGGGGAGTTTACGAGCAGTACTTC
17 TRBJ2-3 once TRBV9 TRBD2 CASSVEGLAVSTDTQYF TGTGCCAGCAGCGTAGAGGGGCTAGCGGTTAGCACAGATACGCAGTATTTT
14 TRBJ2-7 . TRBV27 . CASSLFSGAYEQYF TGTGCCAGCAGTTTATTCTCAGGGGCCTACGAGCAGTACTTC
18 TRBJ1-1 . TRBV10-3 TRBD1 CAISSPPDRGWMNTEAFF TGTGCCATCAGTTCCCCTCCGGACAGGGGCTGGATGAACACTGAAGCTTTCTTT
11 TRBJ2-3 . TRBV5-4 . CASSPGDTQYF TGTGCCAGCAGCCCGGGAGATACGCAGTATTTT
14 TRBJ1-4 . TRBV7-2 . CASSLAGANEKLFF TGTGCCAGCAGCTTAGCGGGGGCTAATGAAAAACTGTTTTTT
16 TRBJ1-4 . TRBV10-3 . CAISDDRTGFNEKLFF TGTGCCATCAGTGACGACAGGACGGGATTTAATGAAAAACTGTTTTTT
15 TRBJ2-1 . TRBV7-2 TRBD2 CASSRGLAVGNEQFF TGTGCCAGCAGCCGGGGACTAGCTGTCGGAAATGAGCAGTTCTTC
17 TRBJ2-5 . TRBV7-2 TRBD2 CASSHGLAGGPRETQYF TGTGCCAGCAGCCATGGACTAGCGGGGGGGCCGCGAGAGACCCAGTACTTC
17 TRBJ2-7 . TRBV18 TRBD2 CASSPGHGLAGEGEQYF TGTGCCAGCTCACCAGGGCATGGACTAGCGGGAGAAGGTGAGCAGTACTTC
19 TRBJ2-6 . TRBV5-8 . CASSSGVIVGLSGANVLTF TGTGCCAGCAGCTCCGGAGTCATTGTAGGGCTATCTGGGGCCAACGTCCTGACTTTC
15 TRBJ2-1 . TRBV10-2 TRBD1 CASTGQGASYNEQFF TGCGCCAGCACGGGACAGGGGGCTAGCTACAATGAGCAGTTCTTC
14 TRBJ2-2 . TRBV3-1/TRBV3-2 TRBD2 CASSRSGGPGELFF TGTGCCAGCAGCCGGAGCGGGGGGCCCGGGGAGCTGTTTTTT
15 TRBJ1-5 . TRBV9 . CASSVGSDSNQPQHF TGTGCCAGCAGCGTTGGTTCGGATAGCAATCAGCCCCAGCATTTT
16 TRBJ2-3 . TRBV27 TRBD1 CASSSDMTGRTDTQYF TGTGCCAGCAGTTCCGATATGACAGGGCGCACAGATACGCAGTATTTT
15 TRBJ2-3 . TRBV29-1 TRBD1 CSVEWGTGGFRTQYF TGCAGCGTTGAATGGGGGACAGGGGGTTTTAGGACGCAGTATTTT
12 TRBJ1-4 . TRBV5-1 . CASSLDNEKLFF TGCGCCAGCAGCTTAGATAATGAAAAACTGTTTTTT
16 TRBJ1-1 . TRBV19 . CASRRTATTPNTEAFF TGTGCCAGTAGACGGACAGCGACTACCCCCAACACTGAAGCTTTCTTT
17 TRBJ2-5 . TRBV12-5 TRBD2 CASGLGTSGGARETQYF TGTGCTAGTGGCCTCGGGACTAGCGGGGGGGCACGGGAGACCCAGTACTTC
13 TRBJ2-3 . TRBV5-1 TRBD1 CASSLQGSDTQYF TGCGCCAGCAGCTTACAGGGGTCGGATACGCAGTATTTT
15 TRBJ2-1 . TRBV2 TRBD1 CASSVRDRPDNEQFF TGTGCCAGCAGTGTAAGGGACAGGCCCGACAATGAGCAGTTCTTC
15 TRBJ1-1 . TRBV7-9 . CATGPRTPGGTEAFF TGTGCCACCGGCCCCAGGACACCGGGGGGAACGGAAGCTTTCTTT
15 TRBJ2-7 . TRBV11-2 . CASSRQRGGTYEQYF TGTGCCAGCAGCCGCCAAAGGGGTGGCACCTACGAGCAGTACTTC